This TCR beta chain was captured by sequencing in a study of shared clonotypes between healthy human individuals. Findings of the study overall: Lower generation probabilities were found for non-shared clonotypes than for those shared by all four donors.

Worth noting for this clone: Its antigen remains unknown.

Generated by immunoSEQ multiplex PCR, the TCRdb table keeps only in-frame clones and is missing some. In the table there are about 2 million clones, 85% to 95% of which are singletons. The CDR3 contains 16 residues. V was trimmed by 0 bases and J by 5 bases, leaving 14 bases between them. The V gene's germline CDR1 is SGDLS and CDR2 YYNGEE. The TCR was taken from a man aged 18 to 35 in good health. The chain links TRBV9 to TRBJ2-2; perhaps TRBD2 as D (6 bases). The sequencing input was naive CD4+ T cells sorted from blood. Subset specified: CD45RA+ positively selected. This CDR3 reads CASSVVRGGVTGELFF. The CDR3 DNA sequence: TGTGCCAGCAGCGTAGTTCGTGGCGGGGTAACCGGGGAGCTGTTTTTT.